This T cell receptor beta chain was found in a study of CD8+ T cells in alopecia areata. Study at large: Oral tofacitinib (5 to 10 mg twice daily) was administered to treated patients. Percentage of affected scalp area was the basis on which treated patients' severity was scored. Study-level points and caveats: With patients, TCR sharing proved less clear than in mice, a difference possibly related to HLA.

Reverse transcribed after extraction, RNA yielded cDNA as the sequencing template. The method was immunoSEQ multiplex PCR; TCRdb's version includes in-frame clones alone and lacks a portion of them. The sample yields about 210,000 clones, over 40% seen once. Sample treatment: oral pan-JAK inhibitor, 5-10 mg twice daily. The V gene end was trimmed by 7 bases and the J gene end by 5 bases; junction bases not matched to a gene: 12. The CDR3 extends over 15 amino acids. Germline V gene sequence: CDR1 SQVTM, CDR2 ANQGSEA. A remark on this clone: As yet, its antigen is unknown.

The chain employs TRBV29-1 and TRBJ1-1, with 11 bases aligning to TRBD1. The clonotype comes from a human donor with alopecia areata. Source: CD4+ T cells sorted from blood, taken at approximately week 37, from a patient treated with tofacitinib. CDR3 in DNA: TGCAGCGGTAAGACCGGGACAGGGGGTTTTACTGAAGCTTTCTTT. Amino acids: CSGKTGTGGFTEAFF.